The present T cell receptor beta chain was sequenced within a study of molecular identifiers for immune sequencing clone quantification. Study-wide points: Molecules of identical TCR sharing a barcode could underestimate highly expanded clone sizes.

CDR3 length: 15 residues. Germline lookup yields CDR1 SGHDT and CDR2 YYEEEE. Trimming removed 4 bases at V and 0 bases at J, with 11 bases between. As to this clonotype: The antigen remains undetermined.

Bulk libraries came from a prior protocol with listed TCR primers. MiXCR, run by TCRdb on the PCR reads, gives a single entry per CDR3 protein. This table has hundreds of thousands of distinct CDR3 sequences, roughly 21% appearing once. Sorted naive CD8 T cells, 20,000 to 1,000,000, were sequenced from 10%, 30% or 50% RNA. A CD8+CD4-CCR7+CD45RA+ phenotype served as the sorting definition for naive CD8 T cells. V usage is TRBV5-6 and J usage is TRBJ2-1; either TRBD1 or TRBD2 may supply D (5 bases each). This receptor was taken from a human donor in good health. Some libraries in this study had Jurkat cell RNA spiked in. The sequenced sample was naive CD8+ T cells from blood, with Jurkat cell RNA spiked in. Subset described: FACS-sorted CD8+CD4-CCR7+CD45RA+ naive T cells. The CDR3 spells CASSGGFSSYNEQFF. CDR3 nucleotide sequence: TGTGCCAGCAGCGGGGGTTTTTCCTCCTACAATGAGCAGTTCTTC.